This T cell receptor beta chain was observed in a study of T-cell reconstitution after alpha-beta-depleted transplantation in children. The germline V and J ends were trimmed by 4 bases and 1 base, with 17 bases remaining between them. Germline V lookup: CDR1 SQVTM, CDR2 ANQGSEA. The CDR3 is made up of 16 amino acids. This clonotype appeared a few times. It was with unique molecular identifiers that the TCRbeta library was prepared. Each CDR3 protein is one row after TCRdb ran MiXCR on the PCR reads. The sample contains approximately 510,000 distinct CDR3 sequences, approximately 20% of which appear only once.

The sequence came from a human donor who donated a stem cell graft to a child with acute lymphoblastic leukemia. V and J are TRBV29-1 and TRBJ1-5; D not resolved. Sequenced here: PBMCs from the stem cell graft donor, sampled from the stem cell graft. CDR3 loop: CSVGLGGLGSNQPQHF. The CDR3, as DNA: TGCAGCGTTGGGCTTGGCGGGCTTGGAAGCAATCAGCCCCAGCATTTT.